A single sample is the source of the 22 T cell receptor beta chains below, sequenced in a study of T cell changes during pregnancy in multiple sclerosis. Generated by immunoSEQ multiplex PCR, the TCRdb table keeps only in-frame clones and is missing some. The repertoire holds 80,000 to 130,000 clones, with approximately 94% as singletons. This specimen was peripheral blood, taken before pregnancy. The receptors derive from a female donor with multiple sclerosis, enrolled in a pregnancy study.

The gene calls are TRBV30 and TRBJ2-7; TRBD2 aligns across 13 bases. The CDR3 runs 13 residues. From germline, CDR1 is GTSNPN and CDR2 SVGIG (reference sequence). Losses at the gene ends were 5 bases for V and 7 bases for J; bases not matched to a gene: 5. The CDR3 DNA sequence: TGTGCCTGGGGGACTAGCGGGACTGGGGAGCAGTACTTC. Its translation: CAWGTSGTGEQYF. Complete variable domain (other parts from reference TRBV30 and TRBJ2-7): SQTIHQWPATLVQPVGSPLSLECTVEGTSNPNLYWYRQAAGRGLQLLFYSVGIGQISSEVPQNLSASRPQDRQFILSSKKLLLSDSGFYLCAWGTSGTGEQYFGPGTRLTVT.

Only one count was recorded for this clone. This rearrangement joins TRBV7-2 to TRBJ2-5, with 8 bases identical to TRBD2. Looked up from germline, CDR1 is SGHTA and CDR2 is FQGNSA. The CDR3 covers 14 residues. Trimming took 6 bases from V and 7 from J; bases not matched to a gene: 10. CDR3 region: CASSPSGSRGTQYF. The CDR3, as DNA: TGTGCCAGCAGTCCGAGCGGGAGTAGGGGGACCCAGTACTTC.

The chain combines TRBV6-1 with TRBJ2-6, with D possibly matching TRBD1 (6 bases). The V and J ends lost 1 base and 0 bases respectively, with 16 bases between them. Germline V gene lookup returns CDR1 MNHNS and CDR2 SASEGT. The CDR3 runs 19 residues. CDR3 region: CASSEVYTGWPSGANVLTF. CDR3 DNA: TGTGCCAGCAGTGAAGTTTATACAGGGTGGCCCTCTGGGGCCAACGTCCTGACTTTC.

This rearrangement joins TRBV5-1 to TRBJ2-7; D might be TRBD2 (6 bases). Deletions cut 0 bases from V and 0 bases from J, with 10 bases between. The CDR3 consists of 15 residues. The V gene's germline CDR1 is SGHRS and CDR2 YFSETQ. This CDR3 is CASSLAGSSSYEQYF. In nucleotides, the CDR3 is TGCGCCAGCAGCTTGGCCGGGAGTTCCTCCTACGAGCAGTACTTC.

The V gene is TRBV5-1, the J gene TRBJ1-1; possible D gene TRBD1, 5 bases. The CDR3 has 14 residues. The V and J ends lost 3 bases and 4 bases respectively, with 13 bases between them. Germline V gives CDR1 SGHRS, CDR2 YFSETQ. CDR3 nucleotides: TGCGCCAGCAGCTCATTCCGGGGGGGCACTGAAGCTTTCTTT. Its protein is CASSSFRGGTEAFF.

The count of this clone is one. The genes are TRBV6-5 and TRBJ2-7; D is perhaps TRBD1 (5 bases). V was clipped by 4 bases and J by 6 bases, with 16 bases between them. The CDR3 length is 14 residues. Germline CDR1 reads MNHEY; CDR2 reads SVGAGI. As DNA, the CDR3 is TGTGCCAGCAGTTTGGAGACAGCGATGAGCGAGCAGTACTTC. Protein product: CASSLETAMSEQYF.

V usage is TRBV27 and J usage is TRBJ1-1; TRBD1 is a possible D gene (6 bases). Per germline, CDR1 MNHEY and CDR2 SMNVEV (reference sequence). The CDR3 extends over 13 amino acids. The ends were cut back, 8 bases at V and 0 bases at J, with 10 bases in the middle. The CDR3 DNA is TGTGCCAGCCAGGGGCTCATGAACACTGAAGCTTTCTTT. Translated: CASQGLMNTEAFF.

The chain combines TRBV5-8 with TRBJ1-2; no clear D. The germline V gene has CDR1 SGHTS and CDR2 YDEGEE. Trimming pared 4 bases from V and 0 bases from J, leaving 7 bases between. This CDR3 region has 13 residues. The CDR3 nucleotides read TGTGCCAGCAGCGTGAGAGCTAACTATGGCTACACCTTC. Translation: CASSVRANYGYTF.

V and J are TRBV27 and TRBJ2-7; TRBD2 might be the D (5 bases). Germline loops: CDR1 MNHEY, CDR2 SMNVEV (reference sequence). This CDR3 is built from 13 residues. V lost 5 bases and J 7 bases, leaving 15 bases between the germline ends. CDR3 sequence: CASSAWASGEQYF. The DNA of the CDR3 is TGTGCCAGCAGTGCGTGGGCCTCGGGGGAGCAGTACTTC.

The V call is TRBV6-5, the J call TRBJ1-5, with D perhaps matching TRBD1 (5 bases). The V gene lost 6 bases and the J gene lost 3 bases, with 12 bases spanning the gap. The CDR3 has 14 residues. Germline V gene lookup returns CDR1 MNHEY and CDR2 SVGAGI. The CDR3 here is CASRVDRNNQPQHF. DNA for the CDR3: TGTGCCAGCAGGGTCGACAGAAACAATCAGCCCCAGCATTTT.

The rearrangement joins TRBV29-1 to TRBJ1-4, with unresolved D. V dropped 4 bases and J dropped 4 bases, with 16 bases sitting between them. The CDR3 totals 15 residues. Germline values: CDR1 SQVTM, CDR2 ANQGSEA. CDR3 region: CSVVMREDGNEKLFF. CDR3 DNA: TGCAGCGTTGTAATGCGGGAGGACGGTAATGAAAAACTGTTTTTT.

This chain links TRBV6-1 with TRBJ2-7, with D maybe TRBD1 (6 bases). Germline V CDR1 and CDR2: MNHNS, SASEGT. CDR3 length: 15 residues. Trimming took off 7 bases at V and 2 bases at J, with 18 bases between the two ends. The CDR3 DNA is TGTGCCAGCATCTTCGGGACACCCGCCACCTACGAGCAGTACTTC. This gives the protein CASIFGTPATYEQYF.

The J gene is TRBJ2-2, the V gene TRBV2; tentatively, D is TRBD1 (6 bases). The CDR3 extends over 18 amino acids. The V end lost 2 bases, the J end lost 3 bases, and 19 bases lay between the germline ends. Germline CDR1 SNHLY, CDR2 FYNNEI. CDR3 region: CASSELFRDTYYTGELFF. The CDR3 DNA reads TGTGCCAGCAGTGAATTATTCCGGGACACCTATTACACCGGGGAGCTGTTTTTT.

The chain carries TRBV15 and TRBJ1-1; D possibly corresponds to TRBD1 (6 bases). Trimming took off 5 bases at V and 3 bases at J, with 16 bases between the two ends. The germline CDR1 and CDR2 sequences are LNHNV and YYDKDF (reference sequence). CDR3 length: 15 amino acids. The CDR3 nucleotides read TGTGCCACCAGCGGATCAGGGGCTATGGACACTGAAGCTTTCTTT. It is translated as CATSGSGAMDTEAFF.

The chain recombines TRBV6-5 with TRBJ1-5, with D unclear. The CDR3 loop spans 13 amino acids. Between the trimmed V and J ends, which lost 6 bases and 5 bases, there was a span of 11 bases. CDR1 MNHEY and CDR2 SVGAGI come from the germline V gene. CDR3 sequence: CASSPGVYQPQHF. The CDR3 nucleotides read TGTGCCAGCAGCCCCGGTGTATATCAGCCCCAGCATTTT.

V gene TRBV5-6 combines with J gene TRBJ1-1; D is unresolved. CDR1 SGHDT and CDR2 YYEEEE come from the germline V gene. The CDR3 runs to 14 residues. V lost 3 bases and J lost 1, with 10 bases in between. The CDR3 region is CASSSFQWNTEAFF. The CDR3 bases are TGTGCCAGCAGCTCCTTCCAGTGGAACACTGAAGCTTTCTTT. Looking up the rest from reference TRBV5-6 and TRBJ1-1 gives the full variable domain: DAGVTQSPTHLIKTRGQQVTLRCSPKSGHDTVSWYQQALGQGPQFIFQYYEEEERQRGNFPDRFSGHQFPNYSSELNVNALLLGDSALYLCASSSFQWNTEAFFGQGTRLTVV.

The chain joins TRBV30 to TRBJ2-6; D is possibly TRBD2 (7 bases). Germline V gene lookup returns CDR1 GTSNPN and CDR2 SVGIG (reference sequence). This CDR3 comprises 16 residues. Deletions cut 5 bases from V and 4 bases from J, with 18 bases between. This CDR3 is CAWRRGGAVGANVLTF. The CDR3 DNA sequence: TGTGCCTGGCGCCGAGGGGGGGCGGTAGGGGCCAACGTCCTGACTTTC. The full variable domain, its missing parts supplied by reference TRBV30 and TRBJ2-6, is SQTIHQWPATLVQPVGSPLSLECTVEGTSNPNLYWYRQAAGRGLQLLFYSVGIGQISSEVPQNLSASRPQDRQFILSSKKLLLSDSGFYLCAWRRGGAVGANVLTFGAGSRLTVL.

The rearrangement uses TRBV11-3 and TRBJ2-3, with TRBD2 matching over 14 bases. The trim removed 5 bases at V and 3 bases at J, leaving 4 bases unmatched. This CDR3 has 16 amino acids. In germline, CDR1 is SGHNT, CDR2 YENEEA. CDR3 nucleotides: TGTGCCAGCAGCCTCGGACTAGCGGGGGGAACAGATACGCAGTATTTT. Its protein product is CASSLGLAGGTDTQYF.

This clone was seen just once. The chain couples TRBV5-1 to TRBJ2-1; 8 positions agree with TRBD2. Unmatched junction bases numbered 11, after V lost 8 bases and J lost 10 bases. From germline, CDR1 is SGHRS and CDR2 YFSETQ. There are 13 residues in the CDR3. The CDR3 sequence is CASPGLGVPEQFF. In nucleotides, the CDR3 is TGCGCCAGTCCGGGACTAGGAGTACCGGAGCAGTTCTTC.

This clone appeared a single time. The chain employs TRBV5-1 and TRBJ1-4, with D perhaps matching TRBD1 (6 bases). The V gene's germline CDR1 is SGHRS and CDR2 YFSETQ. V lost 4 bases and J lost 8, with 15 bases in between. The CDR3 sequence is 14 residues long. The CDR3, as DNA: TGCGCCAGCAGCGTCCAGGGGAAAGGGGAAAAACTGTTTTTT. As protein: CASSVQGKGEKLFF. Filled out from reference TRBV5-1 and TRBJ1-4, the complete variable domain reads KAGVTQTPRYLIKTRGQQVTLSCSPISGHRSVSWYQQTPGQGLQFLFEYFSETQRNKGNFPGRFSGRQFSNSRSEMNVSTLELGDSALYLCASSVQGKGEKLFFGSGTQLSVL.

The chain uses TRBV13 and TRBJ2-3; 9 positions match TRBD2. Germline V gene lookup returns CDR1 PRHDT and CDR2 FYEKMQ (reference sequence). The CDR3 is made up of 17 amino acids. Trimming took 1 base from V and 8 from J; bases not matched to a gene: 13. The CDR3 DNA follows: TGTGCCAGCAGCTTAGTCGGGCTAGCGGGGACGGCAAGTACGCAGTATTTT. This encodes CASSLVGLAGTASTQYF.

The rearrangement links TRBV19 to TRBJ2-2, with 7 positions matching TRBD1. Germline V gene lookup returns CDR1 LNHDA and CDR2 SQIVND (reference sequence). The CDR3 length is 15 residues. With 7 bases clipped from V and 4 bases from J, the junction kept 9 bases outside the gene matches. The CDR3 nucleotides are TGTGCCAGTACAACAGGGGCGCCGGGCACCGGGGAGCTGTTTTTT. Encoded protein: CASTTGAPGTGELFF.